This T cell receptor beta chain is drawn from a study of cytomegalovirus exposure and HLA in healthy donors. On the study more broadly: Earlier, 100 million to 120 million unique TCR beta sequences were recovered from roughly 170 million T cells by an analysis. Ancestry clustering placed around 81% of about 400 genotyped donors in the Caucasian-associated cluster.

General study points: At a 0.05 false discovery rate, a later analysis found some 18,000 TCR beta sequences to be associated with HLA alleles. Previous analysis showed most TCR beta V segments were productive about 87% or about 30% of the time.

The CDR3 is made up of 19 amino acids. V lost 5 bases, J lost 7 bases, and 18 bases stayed unmatched. The germline V gene has CDR1 SGHTA and CDR2 FQGNSA. The PCR ran on 60 Vbeta and 13 Jbeta primers. Assay: immunoSEQ multiplex PCR; the TCRdb copy retains only in-frame clones and omits some. The sample shows around 150,000 clones, 60% to 80% of them seen only once. On this clone: The target antigen is unknown.

The gene calls are TRBV7-2 and TRBJ1-4; 11 positions agree with TRBD1. The material sequenced was PBMCs. This sequence was found in a woman aged 40 to 50 in good health and CMV-seropositive. This chain's CDR3 is CASSAKGQGAGPEREKLFF. Here the CDR3 DNA reads TGTGCCAGCAGCGCGAAAGGACAGGGGGCCGGCCCCGAGCGTGAAAAACTGTTTTTT.